This TCR beta chain was captured by sequencing in a study of blood T cells in healthy people across ages. Alongside a J-beta primer mix, a sample-barcoded 5' primer served in a second PCR lasting about 7 to 12 cycles. Each cDNA molecule was tagged by a template-switch adaptor that had 12 random nucleotides. Each of the samples gave a minimum of 2.5 million paired-end reads that contained CDR3. TCRdb fed the 5' RACE reads into MiXCR, producing one record per CDR3 protein. The sample has more than 900,000 distinct CDR3 sequences; 20% to 25% are singletons. The same specimen was also included in a second study, on T cells of mothers and their children.

The specimen was blood. The sequence derives from a girl aged 2 to 9 in good health.

Here the CDR3 reads CATSGGALRGYTF. The CDR3 region has the DNA TGTGCCACCAGTGGAGGGGCCTTGAGGGGCTACACCTTC. The chain has TRBV24-1 and TRBJ1-2, with TRBD1 as a possible D gene (5 bases). The CDR3 spans 13 residues. The V gene's germline CDR1 is KGHDR and CDR2 SFDVKD. The V end was cut by 5 bases, the J end by 8 bases, with 14 bases between.